The 27 T cell receptor beta chains below come from one sample, sequenced in a study of beta chain features in type 1 diabetes listed by TCRdb under 2018. The method behind the library was the immunoSEQ multiplex PCR assay. The High Capacity cDNA Reverse Transcription Kit was used to reverse transcribe all of the isolated RNA, meaning that expressed TCRB transcripts were what got sequenced. Imported from immuneACCESS, the table was reduced by TCRdb to in-frame sequences with V and J called. These copies leave out some clones; in studies compared against another copy, an unresolved V gene accounts for under half, and the cause of the remainder is not known. The sample table lists tens of thousands of clones, about 47% of them with a count of one. The top ten clones comprise around 2.5% of the sample. General conclusions and limits of the study: Type 1 diabetes patients showed a moderate but significant shortening of TCRB CDR3 length in all four CD4+ subsets.

These receptors' targets are unknown. The sequencing sample was made of Tregs from blood. The sample's cell subset or site label is to be understood as: regulatory CD4+ T cells. These TCRs come from a woman between 40 and 50 years old with type 1 diabetes.

V usage is TRBV5-4 and J usage is TRBJ1-1; 10 nucleotides agree with TRBD1. The CDR3 contains 14 residues. The germline V gene encodes CDR1 SGHNT and CDR2 YYREEE (reference sequence). The junction had 2 bases not matched to a gene; V was cut back by 2 bases and J by 4 bases. CDR3 nucleotides: TGTGCCAGCAGCTTTAGGGACAGGGGCACTGAAGCTTTCTTT. Translation: CASSFRDRGTEAFF.

The chain is built from TRBV19 and TRBJ2-2; the D gene is possibly TRBD2 (7 bases). The germline V gene encodes CDR1 LNHDA and CDR2 SQIVND (reference sequence). The V end was cut by 5 bases, the J end by 1 base, with 17 bases between. CDR3 length: 17 amino acids. The CDR3 reads CASSPRGGAENTGELFF. CDR3 nucleotides: TGTGCCAGTAGTCCTCGTGGGGGGGCAGAGAACACCGGGGAGCTGTTTTTT.

This clone occurred once. The rearrangement joins TRBV25-1 to TRBJ1-4; 11 nucleotides match TRBD1. V shed 6 bases and J 8 bases; nucleotides not matched to a gene: 5. Germline CDR1 MGHDK, CDR2 SYGVNS. The CDR3 length is 14 residues. This CDR3 is CASRGTGGGEKLFF. The CDR3 nucleotides read TGTGCCAGCAGAGGGACAGGGGGAGGAGAAAAACTGTTTTTT. The entire variable domain, with the rest obtained from reference TRBV25-1 and TRBJ1-4, is as follows: EADIYQTPRYLVIGTGKKITLECSQTMGHDKMYWYQQDPGMELHLIHYSYGVNSTEKGDLSSESTVSRIRTEHFPLTLESARPSHTSQYLCASRGTGGGEKLFFGSGTQLSVL.

Only a few counts were recorded for this clone. The rearrangement joins TRBV30 to TRBJ2-2; weak D call: TRBD2 (7 bases). Germline values: CDR1 GTSNPN, CDR2 SVGIG (reference sequence). The CDR3 spans 15 residues. Trimming stripped 2 bases from V and 6 bases from J, with 16 bases between. The CDR3 DNA reads as TGTGCCTGGAGTCGGGGGGCGCTAGCGGCCGGGGAGCTGTTTTTT. It codes for CAWSRGALAAGELFF.

The CDR3 region is CASSSTTMNTEAFF. In nucleotides, the CDR3 is TGCGCCAGCAGCTCTACTACGATGAACACTGAAGCTTTCTTT. The chain joins TRBV5-1 to TRBJ1-1; D remains unclear. V dropped 3 bases and J dropped 0 bases, with 9 bases sitting between them. The length of the CDR3 is 14 residues. Germline-derived CDR1 and CDR2 are SGHRS and YFSETQ.

For the CDR3, the DNA is TGTGCCAGCAGGCCTCCGGGACTAGAATACAATGAGCAGTTCTTC. Translation gives CASRPPGLEYNEQFF. The chain combines TRBV7-2 with TRBJ2-1; TRBD2 matches at 8 bases. In germline, CDR1 is SGHTA, CDR2 FQGNSA. The CDR3 contains 15 residues. The junction had 8 bases not matched to a gene; V was cut back by 6 bases and J by 4 bases.

The J gene is TRBJ1-6, the V gene TRBV4-1; 9 nucleotides agree with TRBD1. CDR3 length: 17 residues. Per germline, CDR1 MGHRA and CDR2 YSYEKL. The junction had 9 bases not matched to a gene; V was cut back by 0 bases and J by 9 bases. CDR3 bases: TGCGCCAGCAGCCAAGATATCACAGGGGGCTCGGGTTCACCCCTCCACTTT. The encoded protein is CASSQDITGGSGSPLHF.

This clone was seen only a few times. The chain combines TRBV28 with TRBJ2-2; tentative D call: TRBD1 (5 bases). The CDR3 length is 17 residues. CDR1 is MDHEN and CDR2 is SYDVKM in the germline V gene. V was trimmed by 3 bases and J by 0 bases, leaving 14 bases between them. As DNA, the CDR3 is TGTGCCAGCAGTTTGGCAGGGTGGTCGGCGAACACCGGGGAGCTGTTTTTT. As protein: CASSLAGWSANTGELFF.

The V call is TRBV2, the J call TRBJ1-1, with a tentative D call TRBD1 (5 bases). Per the germline V gene, CDR1 is SNHLY and CDR2 is FYNNEI. Trimming removed 4 bases from V and 2 bases from J, with 8 bases in between. The CDR3 totals 13 residues. CDR3 residues: CASSGDYNTEAFF. The CDR3 region has the DNA TGTGCCAGCAGTGGGGACTATAACACTGAAGCTTTCTTT.

Concerning this clone: Other DNA sequences in this sample translate to the same CDR3. The V gene is TRBV18, the J gene TRBJ2-1; D uncertain. The germline V gene has CDR1 KGHSH and CDR2 LQKENI. V lost 3 bases to trimming and J lost 0 bases, with 6 bases between them. The CDR3 runs to 14 residues. CDR3 sequence: CASSPPSSYNEQFF. DNA for the CDR3: TGTGCCAGCTCACCTCCCAGCTCCTACAATGAGCAGTTCTTC.

This clone was seen a handful of times. This chain connects TRBV5-6 to TRBJ2-3; D gene unclear. Germline-derived CDR1 and CDR2 are SGHDT and YYEEEE. The length of the CDR3 is 11 residues. Trimming stripped 3 bases from V and 6 bases from J, with 5 bases between. The DNA for the CDR3 is TGTGCCAGCAGCTCCCGGGATACGCAGTATTTT. It codes for CASSSRDTQYF.

This clone was found a few times. The V gene is TRBV28, the J gene TRBJ2-5, with 7 bases that match TRBD1. Germline V gives CDR1 MDHEN, CDR2 SYDVKM. Trimming at V came to 4 bases and at J to 2 bases, leaving 7 bases not matched to a gene. This CDR3 region has 15 residues. CDR3 DNA sequence: TGTGCCAGCAGTTCAGCCGGGACAGCACAAGAGACCCAGTACTTC. It codes for CASSSAGTAQETQYF. The complete variable domain, with remaining parts taken from reference TRBV28 and TRBJ2-5, reads DVKVTQSSRYLVKRTGEKVFLECVQDMDHENMFWYRQDPGLGLRLIYFSYDVKMKEKGDIPEGYSVSREKKERFSLILESASTNQTSMYLCASSSAGTAQETQYFGPGTRLLVL.

This chain joins TRBV6-6 and TRBJ2-2; D remains unclear. Trimming stripped 3 bases from V and 0 bases from J, with 5 bases between. CDR1 is MNHNY, CDR2 SVGAGI, per germline (reference sequence). This CDR3 region has 14 residues. The CDR3 DNA reads as TGTGCCAGCAGTTATGGAGCGAACACCGGGGAGCTGTTTTTT. Residues: CASSYGANTGELFF.

This rearrangement joins TRBV27 to TRBJ1-3; D is unclear. Germline CDR1 and CDR2: MNHEY and SMNVEV (reference sequence). V lost 4 bases and J 0 bases, leaving 31 bases between the germline ends. The CDR3 runs to 22 residues. The CDR3 bases are TGTGCCAGCAGTTCGGCGGGCAGGTCCGCTCTCCCTAGAATTGTCTCTGGAAACACCATATATTTT. Translation: CASSSAGRSALPRIVSGNTIYF.

The V and J genes are TRBV18 and TRBJ1-5; the D gene is possibly TRBD1 (6 bases). The length of the CDR3 is 14 residues. CDR1 KGHSH and CDR2 LQKENI come from the germline V gene. Trimming removed 2 bases at V and 4 bases at J, with 9 bases between. CDR3: CASSPLQGNQPQHF. CDR3 bases: TGTGCCAGCTCACCATTACAGGGAAATCAGCCCCAGCATTTT.

This chain connects TRBV19 to TRBJ1-3, with 7 bases lining up with TRBD1. CDR3 length: 15 amino acids. Germline V CDR1 and CDR2: LNHDA, SQIVND (reference sequence). Trimming took 8 bases from V and 0 from J; bases not matched to a gene: 7. The CDR3 DNA reads TGTGCCAGTTGTGGACAGGACGACTCTGGAAACACCATATATTTT. It encodes CASCGQDDSGNTIYF.

This rearrangement joins TRBV19 to TRBJ2-7; a weak D match, TRBD1 (5 bases). The CDR3 spans 15 residues. V was pared by 3 bases and J by 0 bases, with 12 bases between. In germline, CDR1 is LNHDA, CDR2 SQIVND (reference sequence). CDR3 sequence reads: CASSILTGRSYEQYF. The CDR3 bases are TGTGCCAGTAGTATTCTCACAGGCCGCTCCTACGAGCAGTACTTC.

V is TRBV18 and J is TRBJ2-5; D might be TRBD2 (5 bases). With the DNA end fitting TRBJ2-7 better, the J assignment may be wrong. The V gene's germline CDR1 is KGHSH and CDR2 LQKENI. This CDR3 spans 13 amino acids. The CDR3 spells CASSQTGEYEQYF. The CDR3 DNA reads TGTGCCAGCTCACAAACCGGGGAGTACGAGCAGTACTTC.

This clone has a handful of counts. The chain carries TRBV18 and TRBJ1-3, with no clear D. Germline-derived CDR1 and CDR2 are KGHSH and LQKENI. With 10 bases removed from V and 0 bases from J, the gap between germline ends came to 7 bases. This CDR3 region has 12 residues. The CDR3 loop reads CATRSSGNTIYF. The CDR3 DNA reads as TGTGCCACCCGGTCCTCTGGAAACACCATATATTTT.

The chain joins TRBV19 to TRBJ2-3; tentative D call: TRBD2 (5 bases). V gave up 1 base and J gave up 5 bases, with 10 bases separating them. This CDR3 contains 14 residues. Germline-derived CDR1 and CDR2 are LNHDA and SQIVND (reference sequence). Written as DNA, the CDR3 is TGTGCCAGTAGTATAGGAAAAGGGAGAGATACGCAGTATTTT. Translating it yields CASSIGKGRDTQYF.

This clone was counted only a few times. This chain uses TRBV4-1 with TRBJ1-2, with D tentatively TRBD1 (6 bases). This CDR3 region has 14 residues. V was shortened by 1 base and J by 8 bases, with 14 bases between the two germline ends. Germline V gene data show CDR1 as MGHRA and CDR2 as YSYEKL. The DNA for the CDR3 is TGCGCCAGCAGCCAAGGTGCAGGGGTTCTCGGCTACACCTTC. Residues: CASSQGAGVLGYTF.

This sequence joins TRBV30 and TRBJ1-5, with TRBD1 matching 7 bases. Trimming cost V 2 bases and J 7 bases; bases outside gene matches: 14. The V gene's germline CDR1 is GTSNPN and CDR2 SVGIG (reference sequence). The CDR3 is 16 amino acids. CDR3 in amino acids: CAWSSTRRQGDQPQHF. For the CDR3, the DNA is TGTGCCTGGAGTTCAACCCGCCGGCAGGGGGACCAGCCCCAGCATTTT.

The chain has TRBV7-9 and TRBJ2-1; D not resolved. This CDR3 contains 15 residues. Trimming left V 5 bases short and J 0 bases short, with 11 bases between. The V gene's germline CDR1 is SEHNR and CDR2 FQNEAQ (reference sequence). The CDR3 nucleotides are TGTGCCAGCAGCCTGTACCTCAGCTCCTACAATGAGCAGTTCTTC. Amino acids: CASSLYLSSYNEQFF.

The CDR3 is CASSSRRGTGENEQFF. The CDR3, as DNA: TGTGCCAGCAGCTCCCGGAGAGGGACAGGGGAAAATGAGCAGTTCTTC. The rearrangement links TRBV7-3 to TRBJ2-1, with TRBD1 matching over 10 bases. From germline, CDR1 is SGHTA and CDR2 FQGTGA. This CDR3 has 16 amino acids. With 4 bases clipped from V and 7 bases from J, the junction kept 10 bases outside the gene matches.

J is TRBJ2-2 and V is TRBV27; no firm D call. Germline lookup yields CDR1 MNHEY and CDR2 SMNVEV (reference sequence). V was cut by 3 bases and J by 8 bases, with 7 bases left in between. The CDR3 is made up of 12 amino acids. CDR3 nucleotide sequence: TGTGCCAGCAGTTTCACCCGGGGGGAGCTGTTTTTT. Translating gives CASSFTRGELFF.

This chain connects TRBV7-9 to TRBJ2-1; 7 positions agree with TRBD2. This CDR3 is built from 15 residues. The V and J ends lost 1 base and 6 bases, in that order; junction bases with no gene match: 6. In germline, CDR1 is SEHNR, CDR2 FQNEAQ (reference sequence). CDR3 in DNA: TGTGCCAGCAGCTTAGGGGCGGGAGAGGTCAATGAGCAGTTCTTC. This codes for CASSLGAGEVNEQFF.

V is TRBV7-3 and J is TRBJ2-5; D not certain. Germline V lookup: CDR1 SGHTA, CDR2 FQGTGA. The V gene lost 4 bases and the J gene lost 0 bases, with 6 bases spanning the gap. The CDR3 spans 13 residues. The CDR3 coding sequence is TGTGCCAGCAGCTCCTCCCACCAAGAGACCCAGTACTTC. It translates to CASSSSHQETQYF.